One sample yielded the 6 T cell receptor beta chains listed below, sequenced in a study of blood T cell repertoires in COVID-19. Data came from immunoSEQ multiplex PCR; TCRdb stores just in-frame clones and leaves some out. The sample carries approximately 340,000 clones, roughly 90% recorded once. Specimen: PBMCs or T cells enriched from blood (not recorded which). Receptors were obtained from a middle-aged woman who had been exposed to COVID-19.

The chain employs TRBV15 and TRBJ1-3, with D unclear. Germline V CDR1 and CDR2: LNHNV, YYDKDF (reference sequence). Trimming took off 4 bases at V and 7 bases at J, with 11 bases between the two ends. The length of the CDR3 is 13 residues. The chain's CDR3 is CATSTDIRNTIYF. The CDR3 region has the DNA TGTGCCACCAGCACTGACATAAGGAACACCATATATTTT.

This chain joins TRBV5-1 and TRBJ1-2, with TRBD1 as a possible D gene (5 bases). The ends were cut back, 2 bases at V and 4 bases at J, with 6 bases in the middle. Germline V gives CDR1 SGHRS, CDR2 YFSETQ. CDR3 length: 12 amino acids. Written as DNA, the CDR3 is TGCGCCAGCAGCTTCCAGGGCTATGGCTACACCTTC. Amino acid sequence: CASSFQGYGYTF.

This clone was detected once. The J gene is TRBJ2-1, the V gene TRBV11-3; possible D gene TRBD1, 5 bases. This CDR3 comprises 13 residues. Trimming took off 5 bases at V and 4 bases at J, with 9 bases between the two ends. Per germline, CDR1 SGHNT and CDR2 YENEEA. CDR3: CASSETGYNEQFF. CDR3 nucleotides: TGTGCCAGCAGCGAAACAGGTTACAATGAGCAGTTCTTC.

A note on this clone: The sample contains more than one DNA sequence encoding this CDR3. The CDR3 DNA is TGTGCCAGCTCACCGGACAGAAAAAATTCACCCCTCCACTTT. Protein sequence: CASSPDRKNSPLHF. J is TRBJ1-6 and V is TRBV18; TRBD1 is a possible D gene (6 bases). V lost 3 bases to trimming and J lost 7 bases, with 10 bases between them. Per the germline V gene, CDR1 is KGHSH and CDR2 is LQKENI. The CDR3 is 14 amino acids. Based on the CDR3 plus reference TRBV18 and TRBJ1-6, the full variable domain is NAGVMQNPRHLVRRRGQEARLRCSPMKGHSHVYWYRQLPEEGLKFMVYLQKENIIDESGMPKERFSAEFPKEGPSILRIQQVVRGDSAAYFCASSPDRKNSPLHFGNGTRLTVT.

In its sample, this clone was seen once. This chain links TRBV5-4 with TRBJ2-3; TRBD2 might be the D (6 bases). V gave up 1 base and J gave up 0 bases, with 12 bases separating them. The CDR3 is 16 amino acids. Germline lookup yields CDR1 SGHNT and CDR2 YYREEE (reference sequence). The CDR3: CASSLSTGTSTDTQYF. The CDR3 DNA sequence: TGTGCCAGCAGCTTGTCTACGGGGACTAGCACAGATACGCAGTATTTT.

The chain joins TRBV7-6 to TRBJ2-7, with D maybe TRBD1 (5 bases). Germline V CDR1 and CDR2: SGHVS, FNYEAQ. Deletions cut 4 bases from V and 4 bases from J, with 11 bases between. This CDR3 has 13 amino acids. In nucleotides, the CDR3 is TGTGCCAGCAGCTCCGGACAATTATACGAGCAGTACTTC. Translation gives CASSSGQLYEQYF. Full variable domain (remainder filled in from reference TRBV7-6 and TRBJ2-7): GAGVSQSPRYKVTKRGQDVALRCDPISGHVSLYWYRQALGQGPEFLTYFNYEAQQDKSGLPNDRFSAERPEGSISTLTIQRTEQRDSAMYRCASSSGQLYEQYFGPGTRLTVT.